This T cell receptor (beta chain) emerged from a study of T cells after posttransplantation cyclophosphamide. Overall study results and limits: Later blood repertoires were often dominated by clones from the donor CD8+ memory compartment. Recipient CMV seropositivity and CMV reactivation strongly tracked TRB clonality.

Using immunoSEQ multiplex PCR, the repertoire was profiled, and TCRdb retains in-frame clones only, with some absent. The sample includes about 31,000 clones, about 93% of them seen just once. Turning to this clone: The antigen is not known.

Between the trimmed V and J ends, which lost 5 bases and 5 bases, there was a span of 13 bases. The CDR3 consists of 14 residues. Germline V gene sequence: CDR1 MNHEY, CDR2 SMNVEV (reference sequence). The naive gate required viable CD3+CD4+ or CD3+CD8+ cells with CCR7+CD45RA+CD45RO-CD95-CD27+CD28+ phenotype. This related bone marrow graft donor gave peripheral blood on the day of marrow donation. Sequenced sample: naive CD4+ T cells sorted from PBMCs. The chain recombines TRBV27 with TRBJ1-5; TRBD1 is a possible D gene (6 bases). The TCR sequence derives from a woman aged 55-70 years in good health, CMV-negative, and a related stem cell transplant donor. The CDR3 DNA follows: TGTGCCAGCAGTCCGAGACAGGTCTATCAGCCCCAGCATTTT. Translating it yields CASSPRQVYQPQHF.